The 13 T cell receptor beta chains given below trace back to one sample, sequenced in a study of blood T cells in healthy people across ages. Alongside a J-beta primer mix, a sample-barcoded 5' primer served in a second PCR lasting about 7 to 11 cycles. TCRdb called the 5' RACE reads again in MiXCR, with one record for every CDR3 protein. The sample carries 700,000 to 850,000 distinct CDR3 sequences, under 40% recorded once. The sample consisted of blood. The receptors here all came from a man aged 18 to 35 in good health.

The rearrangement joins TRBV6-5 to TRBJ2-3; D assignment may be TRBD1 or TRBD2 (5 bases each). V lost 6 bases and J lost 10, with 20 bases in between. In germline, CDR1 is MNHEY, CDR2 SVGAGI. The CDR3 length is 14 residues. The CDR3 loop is CASSFGRDQSSQYF. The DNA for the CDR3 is TGTGCCAGCAGCTTTGGCCGGGACCAATCTTCGCAGTATTTT.

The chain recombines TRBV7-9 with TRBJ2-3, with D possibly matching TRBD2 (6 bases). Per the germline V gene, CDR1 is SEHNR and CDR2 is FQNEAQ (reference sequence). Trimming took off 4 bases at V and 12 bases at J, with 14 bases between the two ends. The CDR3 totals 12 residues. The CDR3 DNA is TGTGCCAGCAGCTACCGGGACTTTCTCCAGTATTTT. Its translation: CASSYRDFLQYF.

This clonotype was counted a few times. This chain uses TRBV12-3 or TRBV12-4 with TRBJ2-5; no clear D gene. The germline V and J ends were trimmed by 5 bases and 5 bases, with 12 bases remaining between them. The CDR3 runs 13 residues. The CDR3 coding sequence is TGTGCCAGCAGTGCAGAACGACGGGAGACCCAGTACTTC. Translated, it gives CASSAERRETQYF.

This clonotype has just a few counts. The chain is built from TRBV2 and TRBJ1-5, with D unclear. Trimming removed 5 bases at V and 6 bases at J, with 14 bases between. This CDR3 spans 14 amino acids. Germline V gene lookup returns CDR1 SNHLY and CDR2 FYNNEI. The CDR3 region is CASSPSGSGQPQHF. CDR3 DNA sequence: TGTGCCAGCAGTCCGTCAGGCTCGGGTCAGCCCCAGCATTTT.

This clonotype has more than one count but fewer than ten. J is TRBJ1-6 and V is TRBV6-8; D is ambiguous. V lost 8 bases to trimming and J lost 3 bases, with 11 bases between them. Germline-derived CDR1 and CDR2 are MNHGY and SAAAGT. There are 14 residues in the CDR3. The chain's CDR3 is CASVSPFYNSPLHF. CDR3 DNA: TGTGCCAGCGTTTCACCGTTCTATAATTCACCCCTCCACTTT.

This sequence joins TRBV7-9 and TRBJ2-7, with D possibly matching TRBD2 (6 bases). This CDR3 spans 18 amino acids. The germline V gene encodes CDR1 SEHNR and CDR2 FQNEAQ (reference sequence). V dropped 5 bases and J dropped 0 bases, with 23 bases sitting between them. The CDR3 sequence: CASSTQGREDRPSYEQYF. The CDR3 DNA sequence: TGTGCCAGCAGCACCCAAGGGCGGGAAGATCGCCCCTCCTACGAGCAGTACTTC.

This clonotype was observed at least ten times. CDR3 in amino acids: CASSPHRGNYGYTF. CDR3 DNA sequence: TGTGCCAGCAGCCCCCACAGGGGGAACTATGGCTACACCTTC. The V and J genes are TRBV14 and TRBJ1-2, with TRBD1 matching 8 bases. V lost 4 bases, J lost 2 bases, and 3 bases stayed unmatched. The CDR3 runs to 14 residues. Germline V lookup: CDR1 SGHDN, CDR2 FVKESK. The full variable domain, with the rest looked up from reference TRBV14 and TRBJ1-2, is EAGVTQFPSHSVIEKGQTVTLRCDPISGHDNLYWYRRVMGKEIKFLLHFVKESKQDESGMPNNRFLAERTGGTYSTLKVQPAELEDSGVYFCASSPHRGNYGYTFGSGTRLTVV.

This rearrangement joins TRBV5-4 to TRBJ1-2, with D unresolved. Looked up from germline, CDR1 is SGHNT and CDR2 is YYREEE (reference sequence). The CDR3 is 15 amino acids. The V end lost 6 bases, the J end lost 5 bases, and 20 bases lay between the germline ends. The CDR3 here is CASTNLQADPYGYTF. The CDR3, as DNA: TGTGCCAGCACAAACCTCCAGGCAGACCCTTATGGCTACACCTTC.

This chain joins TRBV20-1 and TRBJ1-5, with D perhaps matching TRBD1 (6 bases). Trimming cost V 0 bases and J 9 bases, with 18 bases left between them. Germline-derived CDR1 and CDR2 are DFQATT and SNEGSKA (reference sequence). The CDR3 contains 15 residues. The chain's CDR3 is CSARERGDIGGPQHF. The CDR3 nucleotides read TGCAGTGCTAGAGAGAGGGGGGACATCGGGGGGCCCCAGCATTTT.

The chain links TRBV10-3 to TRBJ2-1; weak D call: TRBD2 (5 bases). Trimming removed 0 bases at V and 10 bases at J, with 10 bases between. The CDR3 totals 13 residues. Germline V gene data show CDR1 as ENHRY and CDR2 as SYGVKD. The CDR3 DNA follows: TGTGCCATCAGTGAGTCCTCACGGGAAGAGCAGTTCTTC. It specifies CAISESSREEQFF.

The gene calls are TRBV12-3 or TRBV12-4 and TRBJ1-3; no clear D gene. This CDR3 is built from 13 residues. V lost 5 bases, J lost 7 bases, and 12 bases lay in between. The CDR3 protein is CASSLAVGNTIYF. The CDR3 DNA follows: TGTGCCAGCAGTCTTGCCGTAGGGAACACCATATATTTT.

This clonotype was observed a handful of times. DNA for the CDR3: TGTGCCAGCAGTGACAGTAGAGGTAACAATGAGCAGTTCTTC. This codes for CASSDSRGNNEQFF. The rearrangement joins TRBV6-6 to TRBJ2-1; a weak D match, TRBD1 (5 bases). CDR1 and CDR2 (germline): MNHNY, SVGAGI (reference sequence). The CDR3 is 14 residues long. The V end lost 5 bases, the J end lost 5 bases, and 13 bases lay between the germline ends.

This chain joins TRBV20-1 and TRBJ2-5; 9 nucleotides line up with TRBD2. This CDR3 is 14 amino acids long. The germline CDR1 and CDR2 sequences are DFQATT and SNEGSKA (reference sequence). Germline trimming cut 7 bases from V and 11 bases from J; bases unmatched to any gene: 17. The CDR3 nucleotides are TGCAGTGTCGTCTCGCGGGGGGGCCCCAGTGAGCAGTACTTC. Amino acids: CSVVSRGGPSEQYF.